The clone carrying this TCR beta chain appeared many times. The germline CDR1 and CDR2 sequences are MGHRA and YSYEKL. Between the trimmed V and J ends, which lost 5 bases and 1 base, there was a span of 6 bases. The CDR3 loop spans 13 amino acids. First-strand cDNA used TRAV- and TRBV-specific primers, covering alpha and beta chains. The TCRs were subjected to amplification over 20 PCR cycles employing a constant-region primer in conjunction with a V-primer adapter. TCRdb used MiXCR to reprocess the reads, holding one entry per CDR3 protein. The data show approximately 100,000 distinct CDR3 sequences, with 20% to 25% seen just once and 4.1% held by the top ten. The data are from a study of low-dose radiotherapy and immunotherapy resistance in tumors. Time point given: after trial treatment. Treatment denoted: LDRT plus nivolumab, ipilimumab, low-dose cyclophosphamide and aspirin (RACIN trial).

The sequence was obtained from a male donor with prostate cancer. V and J are TRBV4-1 and TRBJ1-3; D uncertain. This specimen was PBMCs, taken after low-dose radiotherapy plus immunotherapy. The CDR3 reads CASSSLSGNTIYF. CDR3 bases: TGCGCCAGCAGCTCTTTATCTGGAAACACCATATATTTT.